This T cell receptor beta chain was identified in a study of identical twins' blood T cells. Study findings and constraints: Top TCRbeta clonotypes were shared more with twin than unrelated donors. Twin repertoire similarity may partly reflect shared environment.

TCRdb independently ran MiXCR on the 5' RACE reads; one entry per CDR3 protein. The sample includes 400,000 or so distinct CDR3 sequences, approximately 30% of them seen just once. This CDR3 comprises 14 residues. The germline V gene encodes CDR1 SQVTM and CDR2 ANQGSEA. Losses at the gene ends were 6 bases for V and 3 bases for J; bases not matched to a gene: 7. There are a few counts of this clonotype. Its antigen is as yet unknown. Likely shared infections and vaccines: all three twin pairs were reared together. Sequencing was carried out using PBMCs. V usage is TRBV29-1 and J usage is TRBJ2-3; 9 bases line up with TRBD2. The TCR originated in a woman aged 18 to 55 in good health. The CDR3 loop reads CSVSPGLATDTQYF. For the CDR3, the DNA is TGCAGCGTGTCGCCGGGACTAGCTACAGATACGCAGTATTTT.